This T cell receptor (beta chain) was captured in a study of spatial heterogeneity in lung cancer. MiXCR, run by TCRdb on the 5' RACE reads, gives a single entry per CDR3 protein. The sample records about 80,000 distinct CDR3 sequences, under 25% being singletons. Specified time point: sample taken at primary tumor resection. From tumor, nontumor lung or frozen PBMC, whole RNA was taken unsorted for sequencing. This clonotype was found a few times. Trimming cost V 5 bases and J 8 bases; bases outside gene matches: 8. The CDR3 consists of 15 residues. Germline values: CDR1 MNHEY, CDR2 SVGAGI. The chain carries TRBV6-5 and TRBJ2-1, with 11 bases identical to TRBD2. This receptor was identified in a male donor with early-stage non-small cell lung cancer. Source: PBMCs, taken at surgery. CDR3 region: CASSLAGGPWDEQFF. The CDR3 DNA sequence: TGTGCCAGCAGTCTAGCGGGAGGACCCTGGGATGAGCAGTTCTTC.